Presented here are 23 T cell receptor beta chains from one specimen sequenced in a study of shared clonotypes between healthy human individuals. TCRdb keeps only in-frame clones here, not all; method: immunoSEQ multiplex PCR. This sample has roughly 1,500,000 clones; just under 99% occur once, and the top ten carry 0.3% to 0.45%. Input material: naive CD4+ T cells sorted from blood. Subset specified: CD45RA+ positively selected. The receptor source for this set is a man between 25 and 39 years old in good health.

J is TRBJ2-2 and V is TRBV10-3; D not certain. Trimming cost V 5 bases and J 1 base, with 5 bases left between them. The CDR3 contains 13 residues. Germline V gene lookup returns CDR1 ENHRY and CDR2 SYGVKD. The DNA for the CDR3 is TGTGCCATCAGTATCATGAACACCGGGGAGCTGTTTTTT. Amino acid sequence: CAISIMNTGELFF.

The chain recombines TRBV15 with TRBJ2-1, with 9 bases lining up with TRBD2. The J segment lost 3 bases and the V segment lost 3 bases, leaving 18 bases of the junction unmatched. CDR1 and CDR2 from the germline V gene are LNHNV and YYDKDF (reference sequence). The CDR3 runs to 20 residues. CDR3: CATSSSLTSGLVSRYNEQFF. CDR3 bases: TGTGCCACCAGCAGCTCTCTAACTAGCGGGCTGGTTAGTCGCTACAATGAGCAGTTCTTC.

V and J are TRBV29-1 and TRBJ1-2, with D possibly matching TRBD1 (5 bases). In germline, CDR1 is SQVTM, CDR2 ANQGSEA. V dropped 8 bases and J dropped 8 bases, with 18 bases sitting between them. The CDR3 is 12 amino acids. The CDR3: CSSGTSGRGYTF. The CDR3, as DNA: TGCAGCTCCGGGACGTCCGGGAGGGGCTACACCTTC. Filled out from reference TRBV29-1 and TRBJ1-2, the complete variable domain reads SAVISQKPSRDICQRGTSLTIQCQVDSQVTMMFWYRQQPGQSLTLIATANQGSEATYESGFVIDKFPISRPNLTFSTLTVSNMSPEDSSIYLCSSGTSGRGYTFGSGTRLTVV.

V usage is TRBV7-9 and J usage is TRBJ2-1; TRBD1 or TRBD2 may be the D gene (6 bases each). V shed 7 bases and J shed 7 bases, with 11 bases lying between them. The CDR3 has 12 residues. In germline, CDR1 is SEHNR, CDR2 FQNEAQ (reference sequence). The CDR3 DNA follows: TGTGCCAGCACCCTAGGGGGGAATGAGCAGTTCTTC. Translation: CASTLGGNEQFF.

The chain links TRBV7-9 to TRBJ2-7; 8 bases line up with TRBD1. With 5 bases clipped from V and 6 bases from J, the junction kept 12 bases outside the gene matches. The CDR3 is made up of 15 amino acids. CDR1 SEHNR and CDR2 FQNEAQ come from the germline V gene (reference sequence). Written as DNA, the CDR3 is TGTGCCAGCAGCCTAACCGGGGCAGGGGGCGCCGAGCAGTACTTC. Translating gives CASSLTGAGGAEQYF.

The chain couples TRBV28 to TRBJ2-1; D is ambiguous. This CDR3 spans 13 amino acids. Germline CDR1 reads MDHEN; CDR2 reads SYDVKM. The ends were cut back, 4 bases at V and 8 bases at J, with 12 bases in the middle. CDR3 amino acids: CASSWEGLDEQFF. DNA of the CDR3: TGTGCCAGCAGTTGGGAAGGGTTGGATGAGCAGTTCTTC.

The V gene is TRBV6-5, the J gene TRBJ2-2; a weak D match, TRBD2 (7 bases). The length of the CDR3 is 16 residues. The germline V and J ends were trimmed by 4 bases and 2 bases, with 14 bases remaining between them. Germline lookup yields CDR1 MNHEY and CDR2 SVGAGI. The CDR3 loop reads CASSLGGRGNTGELFF. DNA of the CDR3: TGTGCCAGCAGTTTGGGGGGGCGTGGAAACACCGGGGAGCTGTTTTTT.

This sequence joins TRBV18 and TRBJ2-2; 8 bases map to TRBD1. V was clipped by 3 bases and J by 1 base; unmatched bases: 4. CDR1 is KGHSH and CDR2 is LQKENI in the germline V gene. This CDR3 spans 16 amino acids. The CDR3 is CASSPTGQVNTGELFF. In nucleotides, the CDR3 is TGTGCCAGCTCACCTACGGGACAGGTGAACACCGGGGAGCTGTTTTTT.

This clone was counted once. This sequence joins TRBV28 and TRBJ2-7; D not resolved. In germline, CDR1 is MDHEN, CDR2 SYDVKM. Trimming took 3 bases from V and 5 from J, leaving 20 bases between them. The CDR3 extends over 16 amino acids. The CDR3 region is CASSFSSGHLGDEQYF. For the CDR3, the DNA is TGTGCCAGCAGTTTTTCTTCCGGGCACTTAGGCGACGAGCAGTACTTC.

The chain joins TRBV5-4 to TRBJ2-7; 9 bases match TRBD2. Germline CDR1 is SGHNT and CDR2 is YYREEE (reference sequence). This CDR3 is 12 amino acids long. Trimming at V came to 9 bases and at J to 3 bases, leaving 4 bases not matched to a gene. The CDR3 region is CATSGGNYEQYF. The CDR3 coding sequence is TGTGCCACGAGCGGGGGGAACTACGAGCAGTACTTC.

V and J are TRBV13 and TRBJ1-1, with D uncertain. V lost 4 bases and J lost 4, with 10 bases in between. The CDR3 extends over 13 amino acids. Germline assignment: CDR1 PRHDT and CDR2 FYEKMQ (reference sequence). The CDR3 DNA sequence: TGTGCCAGCAGCTCCGGGGAGGGCACTGAAGCTTTCTTT. Amino acids: CASSSGEGTEAFF. Full variable domain (remainder filled in from reference TRBV13 and TRBJ1-1): AAGVIQSPRHLIKEKRETATLKCYPIPRHDTVYWYQQGPGQDPQFLISFYEKMQSDKGSIPDRFSAQQFSDYHSELNMSSLELGDSALYFCASSSGEGTEAFFGQGTRLTVV.

The chain has TRBV5-6 and TRBJ2-7, with TRBD1 matching over 9 bases. The CDR3 extends over 14 amino acids. Germline CDR1 and CDR2: SGHDT and YYEEEE. The V gene end was trimmed by 1 base and the J gene end by 3 bases; junction bases not matched to a gene: 2. Here the CDR3 DNA reads TGTGCCAGCAGCTTGAAGGACAGGGGCTACGAGCAGTACTTC. This gives the protein CASSLKDRGYEQYF.

This clone has just one count. V usage is TRBV29-1 and J usage is TRBJ2-7; D may be TRBD1 (5 bases). CDR1 SQVTM and CDR2 ANQGSEA come from the germline V gene. The CDR3 sequence is 15 residues long. V lost 1 base and J 0 bases, leaving 13 bases between the germline ends. The CDR3 spells CSVEVEGVNSYEQYF. DNA for the CDR3: TGCAGCGTTGAAGTTGAAGGGGTCAACTCCTACGAGCAGTACTTC.

This clone was found once. The chain recombines TRBV18 with TRBJ2-5, with D uncertain. The CDR3 is made up of 14 amino acids. Trimming removed 3 bases from V and 3 bases from J, with 11 bases in between. Per the germline V gene, CDR1 is KGHSH and CDR2 is LQKENI. The CDR3 region has the DNA TGTGCCAGCTCACCGCTCCCCGCGGAAGAGACCCAGTACTTC. Translated, it gives CASSPLPAEETQYF.

The chain uses TRBV9 and TRBJ2-1; D uncertain. V was pared by 2 bases and J by 10 bases, with 10 bases between. The CDR3 has 12 residues. The germline V gene encodes CDR1 SGDLS and CDR2 YYNGEE. The CDR3, as DNA: TGTGCCAGCAGCGTTGGACCCGGAGAGCAGTTCTTC. Protein product: CASSVGPGEQFF.

The chain combines TRBV28 with TRBJ2-2; D not resolved. The CDR3 length is 11 residues. Trimming shortened V by 6 bases and J by 3 bases, and 2 bases separated the two germline ends. Germline V gene lookup returns CDR1 MDHEN and CDR2 SYDVKM. The CDR3 here is CASRDTGELFF. The CDR3 DNA reads TGTGCCAGCAGAGACACCGGGGAGCTGTTTTTT. Using reference TRBV28 and TRBJ2-2 for the parts outside the CDR3, the full variable domain is DVKVTQSSRYLVKRTGEKVFLECVQDMDHENMFWYRQDPGLGLRLIYFSYDVKMKEKGDIPEGYSVSREKKERFSLILESASTNQTSMYLCASRDTGELFFGEGSRLTVL.

V usage is TRBV9 and J usage is TRBJ2-1; 9 bases line up with TRBD1. The V gene's germline CDR1 is SGDLS and CDR2 YYNGEE. The CDR3 runs to 15 residues. Unmatched junction bases numbered 2, after V lost 4 bases and J lost 0 bases. CDR3 sequence: CASSLQGASYNEQFF. Here the CDR3 DNA reads TGTGCCAGCAGCTTACAGGGGGCCTCCTACAATGAGCAGTTCTTC.

V usage is TRBV6-5 and J usage is TRBJ2-7, with a tentative D call TRBD1 (7 bases). The CDR3 contains 14 residues. Trimming took 4 bases from V and 5 from J, leaving 15 bases between them. Germline CDR1 is MNHEY and CDR2 is SVGAGI. The CDR3 region is CASSFAGGINEQYF. In DNA form, the CDR3 reads TGTGCCAGCAGTTTCGCAGGGGGGATCAACGAGCAGTACTTC.

The rearrangement joins TRBV30 to TRBJ1-1; a possible D gene is TRBD1 (6 bases). This CDR3 is 11 amino acids long. V lost 5 bases and J lost 4, with 8 bases in between. Germline lookup yields CDR1 GTSNPN and CDR2 SVGIG (reference sequence). This chain's CDR3 is CAWRGLTEAFF. In DNA, the CDR3 is TGTGCCTGGCGGGGGCTCACTGAAGCTTTCTTT.

Of note for this clone: Other DNA sequences in this sample translate to the same CDR3. The chain links TRBV6-5 to TRBJ2-1; no clear D. The CDR3 has 16 amino acids. Germline V CDR1 and CDR2: MNHEY, SVGAGI. Trimming shortened V by 0 bases and J by 0 bases, and 9 bases separated the two germline ends. The CDR3 reads CASSYSPTSSYNEQFF. CDR3 in DNA: TGTGCCAGCAGTTACTCTCCTACGAGCTCCTACAATGAGCAGTTCTTC.

V gene TRBV6-6 combines with J gene TRBJ2-1, with TRBD2 matching over 10 bases. The V segment lost 5 bases and the J segment 6 bases; nucleotides outside the gene matches: 10. CDR1 is MNHNY, CDR2 SVGAGI, per germline (reference sequence). The CDR3 runs to 16 residues. As DNA, the CDR3 is TGTGCCAGCAGTGTTTTAGCGGGAGGCGTTTTCAATGAGCAGTTCTTC. This gives the protein CASSVLAGGVFNEQFF.

The chain has TRBV25-1 and TRBJ2-7, with 9 bases lining up with TRBD2. V lost 7 bases and J lost 6; bases outside the gene matches: 10. This CDR3 comprises 14 residues. Germline lookup yields CDR1 MGHDK and CDR2 SYGVNS. The DNA of the CDR3 is TGTGCCAGCACCAAAGGGGCGGGAGGGTCCGAGCAGTACTTC. Amino acids: CASTKGAGGSEQYF.

Turning to this clone: The same CDR3 arises from other DNA sequences in this sample as well. The V call is TRBV5-4, the J call TRBJ2-1, with 8 positions matching TRBD2. From germline, CDR1 is SGHNT and CDR2 YYREEE (reference sequence). There are 14 residues in the CDR3. Trimming took 1 base from V and 4 from J; bases not matched to a gene: 1. The CDR3 nucleotides are TGTGCCAGCAGCTTGCCGGGAGGGTACAATGAGCAGTTCTTC. Residues: CASSLPGGYNEQFF.